Below, one T cell receptor (beta chain) is given with its context. As yet, its antigen is unknown. Germline CDR1 and CDR2: MNHNS and SASEGT. V lost 4 bases and J lost 3; bases outside the gene matches: 8. CDR3 length: 16 amino acids. Sequencing targeted expressed TCRB transcripts, as all isolated RNA had been reverse transcribed. Sequencing used immunoSEQ multiplex PCR; TCRdb keeps in-frame clones, though not all of them. This sample carries 600,000 to 700,000 clones, 9.5% to 15% of them seen once, and the ten largest clones take over 0.1%. The record originates from a study of beta chain features in type 1 diabetes. Study outcomes and limitations: Significant though moderate, a shortening of TCRB CDR3s appeared in all four CD4+ subsets of Type 1 diabetes patients.

Material for sequencing was naive CD4+ T cells from blood. The rearrangement links TRBV6-1 to TRBJ1-1; 10 positions agree with TRBD1. This sequence originates from a man between 25 and 39 years old with type 1 diabetes. CDR3 nucleotide sequence: TGTGCCAGCAGTGCCTTGACCGGGACAGGGGACACTGAAGCTTTCTTT. Translating gives CASSALTGTGDTEAFF.